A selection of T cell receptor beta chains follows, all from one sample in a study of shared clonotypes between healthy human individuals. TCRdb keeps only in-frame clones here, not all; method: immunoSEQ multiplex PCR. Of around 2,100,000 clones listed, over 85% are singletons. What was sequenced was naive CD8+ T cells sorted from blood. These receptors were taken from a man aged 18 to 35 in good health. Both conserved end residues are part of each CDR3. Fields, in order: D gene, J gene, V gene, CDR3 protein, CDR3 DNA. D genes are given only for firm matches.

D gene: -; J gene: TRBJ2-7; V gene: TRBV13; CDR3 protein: CASSLTGEQYF; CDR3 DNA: TGTGCCAGCAGCTTAACAGGCGAGCAGTACTTC
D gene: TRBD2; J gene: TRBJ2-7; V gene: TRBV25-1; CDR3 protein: CASSDPAGGSSYEQYF; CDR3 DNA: TGTGCCAGCAGTGACCCAGCGGGAGGTTCCTCCTACGAGCAGTACTTC
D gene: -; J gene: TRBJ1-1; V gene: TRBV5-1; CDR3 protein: CASSSWGGVGTEAFF; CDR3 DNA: TGCGCCAGCAGTTCCTGGGGTGGGGTCGGAACTGAAGCTTTCTTT
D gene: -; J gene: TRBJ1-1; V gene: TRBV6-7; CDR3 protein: CASSNQTGTGRGSKAFF; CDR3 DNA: TGTGCCAGCAGCAACCAAACCGGAACAGGGAGGGGGAGTAAAGCTTTCTTT
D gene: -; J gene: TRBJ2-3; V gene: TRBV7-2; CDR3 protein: CASSLVSTDTQYF; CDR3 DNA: TGTGCCAGCAGCTTGGTAAGCACAGATACGCAGTATTTT
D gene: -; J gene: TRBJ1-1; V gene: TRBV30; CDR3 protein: CAWSVGEFTEAFF; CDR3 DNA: TGTGCCTGGAGTGTTGGGGAATTCACTGAAGCTTTCTTT
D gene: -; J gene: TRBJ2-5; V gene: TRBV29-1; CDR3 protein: CSVEAAVYQETQYF; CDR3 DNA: TGCAGCGTTGAAGCAGCGGTCTACCAAGAGACCCAGTACTTC
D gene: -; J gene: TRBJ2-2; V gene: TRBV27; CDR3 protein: CASSDALTGELFF; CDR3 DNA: TGTGCCAGCAGCGATGCCTTAACCGGGGAGCTGTTTTTT
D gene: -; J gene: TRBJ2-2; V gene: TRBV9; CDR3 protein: CASSAGQNTGELFF; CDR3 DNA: TGTGCCAGCAGCGCCGGACAGAACACCGGGGAGCTGTTTTTT
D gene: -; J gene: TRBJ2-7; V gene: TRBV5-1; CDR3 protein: CASSLESGNFLGEQYF; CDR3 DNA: TGCGCCAGCAGCTTGGAATCAGGGAACTTTTTGGGCGAGCAGTACTTC
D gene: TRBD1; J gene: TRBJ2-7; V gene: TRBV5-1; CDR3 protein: CASSLARGYEQYF; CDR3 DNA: TGCGCCAGCAGCTTGGCCAGGGGGTACGAGCAGTACTTC
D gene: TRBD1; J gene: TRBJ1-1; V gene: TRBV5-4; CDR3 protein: CASSPGQGLWMNTEAFF; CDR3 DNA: TGTGCCAGCAGCCCCGGACAGGGACTTTGGATGAACACTGAAGCTTTCTTT
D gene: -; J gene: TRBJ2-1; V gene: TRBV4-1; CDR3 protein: CASSQVGYREQFF; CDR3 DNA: TGCGCCAGCAGCCAAGTTGGGTACCGAGAGCAGTTCTTC
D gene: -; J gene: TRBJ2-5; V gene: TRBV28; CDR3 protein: CASRSDQGLETQYF; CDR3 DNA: TGTGCCAGCAGATCCGACCAGGGTTTGGAGACCCAGTACTTC
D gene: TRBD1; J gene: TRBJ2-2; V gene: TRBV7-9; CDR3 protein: CASSSRDRESGELFF; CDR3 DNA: TGTGCCAGCAGCAGCCGGGACAGGGAGTCCGGGGAGCTGTTTTTT
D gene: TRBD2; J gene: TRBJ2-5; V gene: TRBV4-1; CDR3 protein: CASSQDASGVGETQYF; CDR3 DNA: TGCGCCAGCAGCCAAGATGCTAGCGGGGTCGGAGAGACCCAGTACTTC
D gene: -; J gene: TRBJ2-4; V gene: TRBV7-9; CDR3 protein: CASTVGGTEGIQYF; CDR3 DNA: TGTGCCAGCACCGTAGGGGGGACAGAGGGCATTCAGTACTTC
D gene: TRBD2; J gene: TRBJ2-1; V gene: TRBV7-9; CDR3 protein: CASSPGLAGLNEQFF; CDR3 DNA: TGTGCCAGCAGCCCGGGACTAGCGGGACTCAATGAGCAGTTCTTC
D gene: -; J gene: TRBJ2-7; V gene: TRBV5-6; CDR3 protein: CASSLEGPGEQYF; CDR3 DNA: TGTGCCAGCAGCTTGGAGGGGCCAGGCGAGCAGTACTTC
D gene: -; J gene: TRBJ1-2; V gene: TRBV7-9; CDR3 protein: CASSAGLNYGYTF; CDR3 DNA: TGTGCCAGCAGCGCGGGGCTTAACTATGGCTACACCTTC
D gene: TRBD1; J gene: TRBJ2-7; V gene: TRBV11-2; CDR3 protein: CASSLDKGTGNEQYF; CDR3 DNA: TGTGCCAGCAGCTTAGATAAGGGGACAGGTAACGAGCAGTACTTC
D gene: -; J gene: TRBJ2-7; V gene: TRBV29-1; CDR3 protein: CSVEDPSSGSTYEQYF; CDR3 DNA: TGCAGCGTTGAAGACCCTAGCTCGGGGTCCACCTACGAGCAGTACTTC
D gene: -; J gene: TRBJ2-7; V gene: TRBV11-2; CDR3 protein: CASSLAFAEQYF; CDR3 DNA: TGTGCCAGCAGCTTAGCGTTCGCCGAGCAGTACTTC
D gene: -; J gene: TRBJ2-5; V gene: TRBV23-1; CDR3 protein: CASSPDVETQYF; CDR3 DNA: TGCGCCAGCAGTCCCGACGTGGAGACCCAGTACTTC